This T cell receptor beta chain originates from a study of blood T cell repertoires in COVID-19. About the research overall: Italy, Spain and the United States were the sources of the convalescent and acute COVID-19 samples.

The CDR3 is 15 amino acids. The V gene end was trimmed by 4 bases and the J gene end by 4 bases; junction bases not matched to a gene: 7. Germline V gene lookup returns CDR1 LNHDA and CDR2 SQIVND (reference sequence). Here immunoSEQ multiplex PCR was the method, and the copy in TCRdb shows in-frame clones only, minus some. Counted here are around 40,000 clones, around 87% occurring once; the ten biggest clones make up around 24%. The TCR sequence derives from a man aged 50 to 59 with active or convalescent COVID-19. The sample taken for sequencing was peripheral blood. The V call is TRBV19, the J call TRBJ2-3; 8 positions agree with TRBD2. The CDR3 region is CASSTTSAGSDTQYF. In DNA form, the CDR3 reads TGTGCCAGTAGTACGACTAGCGCCGGGTCAGATACGCAGTATTTT.